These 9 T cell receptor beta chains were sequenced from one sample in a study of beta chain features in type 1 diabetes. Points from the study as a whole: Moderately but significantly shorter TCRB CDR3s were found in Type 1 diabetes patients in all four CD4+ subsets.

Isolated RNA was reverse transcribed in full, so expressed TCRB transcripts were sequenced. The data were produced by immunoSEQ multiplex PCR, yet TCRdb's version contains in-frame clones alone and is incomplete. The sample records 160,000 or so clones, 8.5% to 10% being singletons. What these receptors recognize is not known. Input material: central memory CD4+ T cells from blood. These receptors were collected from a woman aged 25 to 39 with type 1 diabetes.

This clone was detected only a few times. The CDR3 coding sequence is TGTGCCAGCGGAACCAGGTGGGATCAGCCCCAGCATTTT. Encoded protein: CASGTRWDQPQHF. The J gene is TRBJ1-5, the V gene TRBV6-1; D unclear. From germline, CDR1 is MNHNS and CDR2 SASEGT. This CDR3 has 13 amino acids. With 8 bases removed from V and 5 bases from J, the gap between germline ends came to 13 bases.

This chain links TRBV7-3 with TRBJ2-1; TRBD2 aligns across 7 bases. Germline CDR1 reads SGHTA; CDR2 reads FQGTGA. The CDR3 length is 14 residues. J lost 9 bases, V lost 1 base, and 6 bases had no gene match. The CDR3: CASSLIGLVSEQFF. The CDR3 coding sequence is TGTGCCAGCAGCTTAATCGGACTAGTTTCTGAGCAGTTCTTC.

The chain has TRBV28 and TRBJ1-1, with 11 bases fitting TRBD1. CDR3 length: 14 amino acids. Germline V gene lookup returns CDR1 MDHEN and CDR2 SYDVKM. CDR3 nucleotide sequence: TGTTTCAGTACCGGGACAGGGGGTAACACTGAAGCTTTCTTT. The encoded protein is CFSTGTGGNTEAFF. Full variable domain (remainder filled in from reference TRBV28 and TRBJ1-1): DVKVTQSSRYLVKRTGEKVFLECVQDMDHENMFWYRQDPGLGLRLIYFSYDVKMKEKGDIPEGYSVSREKKERFSLILESASTNQTSMYLCFSTGTGGNTEAFFGQGTRLTVV.

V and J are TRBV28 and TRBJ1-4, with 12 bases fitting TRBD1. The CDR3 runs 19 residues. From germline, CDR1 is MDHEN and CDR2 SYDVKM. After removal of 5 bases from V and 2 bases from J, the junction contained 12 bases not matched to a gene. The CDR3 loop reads CASSPYGTGGGGTNEKLFF. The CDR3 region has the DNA TGTGCCAGCAGTCCCTACGGGACAGGGGGCGGAGGTACTAATGAAAAACTGTTTTTT.

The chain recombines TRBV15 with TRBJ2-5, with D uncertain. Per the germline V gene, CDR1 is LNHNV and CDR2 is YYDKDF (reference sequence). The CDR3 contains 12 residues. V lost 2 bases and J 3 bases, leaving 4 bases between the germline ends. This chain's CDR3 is CATSRQEETQYF. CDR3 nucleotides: TGTGCCACCAGCAGACAGGAAGAGACCCAGTACTTC. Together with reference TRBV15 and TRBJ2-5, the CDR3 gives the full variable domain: DAMVIQNPRYQVTQFGKPVTLSCSQTLNHNVMYWYQQKSSQAPKLLFHYYDKDFNNEADTPDNFQSRRPNTSFCFLDIRSPGLGDTAMYLCATSRQEETQYFGPGTRLLVL.

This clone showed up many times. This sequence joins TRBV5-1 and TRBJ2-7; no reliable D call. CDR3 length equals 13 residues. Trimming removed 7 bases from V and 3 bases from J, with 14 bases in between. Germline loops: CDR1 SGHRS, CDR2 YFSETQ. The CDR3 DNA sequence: TGCGCCAGCGCCCAAACTGAAAGCTACGAGCAGTACTTC. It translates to CASAQTESYEQYF.

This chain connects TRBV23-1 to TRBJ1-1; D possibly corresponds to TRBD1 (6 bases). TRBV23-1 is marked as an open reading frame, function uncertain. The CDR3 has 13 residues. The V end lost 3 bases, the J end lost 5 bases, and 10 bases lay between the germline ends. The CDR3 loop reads CASSQGGGTEAFF. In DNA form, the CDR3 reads TGCGCCAGCAGTCAGGGAGGGGGTACTGAAGCTTTCTTT.

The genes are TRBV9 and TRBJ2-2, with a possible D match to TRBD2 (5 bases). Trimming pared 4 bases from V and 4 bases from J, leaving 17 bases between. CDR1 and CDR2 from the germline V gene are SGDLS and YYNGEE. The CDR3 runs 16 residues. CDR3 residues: CASSPLSSAATGELFF. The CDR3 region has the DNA TGTGCCAGCAGCCCCTTAAGTAGCGCGGCCACCGGGGAGCTGTTTTTT.

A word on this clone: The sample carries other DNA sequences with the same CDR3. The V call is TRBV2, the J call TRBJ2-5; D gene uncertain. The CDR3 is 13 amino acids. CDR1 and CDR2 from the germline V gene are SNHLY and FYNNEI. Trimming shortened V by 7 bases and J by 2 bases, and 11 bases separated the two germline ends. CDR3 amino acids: CASTRGLQETQYF. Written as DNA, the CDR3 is TGTGCCAGCACCCGAGGATTACAAGAGACCCAGTACTTC.